A selection of T cell receptor beta chains follows, all from one sample in a study of shared clonotypes between healthy human individuals. Assay: immunoSEQ multiplex PCR; the TCRdb copy retains only in-frame clones and omits some. Of about 2 million clones listed, roughly 95% are singletons. The sequenced sample consisted of naive CD8+ T cells sorted from blood. All receptors come from a man aged 18 to 29 in good health. Each CDR3 is given with its conserved first and last residue. Each record gives: V gene, J gene, D gene, clone size, CDR3 DNA, CDR3 protein. A D gene is named only where the DNA matches it firmly. Part of the rows lack a size; the others show once, few, many or a class for expanded clones.

v_call: TRBV27
j_call: TRBJ2-7
d_call: TRBD1
clone_size: .
cdr3_nt: TGTGCCAGCAGTACTGAATTCGGGACAGTGAGAGGCGAGCAGTACTTC
cdr3_aa: CASSTEFGTVRGEQYF

v_call: TRBV7-9
j_call: TRBJ1-4
d_call: .
clone_size: .
cdr3_nt: TGTGCCAGCAGCCGAACGGAAGCAACTAATGAAAAACTGTTTTTT
cdr3_aa: CASSRTEATNEKLFF

v_call: TRBV5-6
j_call: TRBJ1-5
d_call: .
clone_size: .
cdr3_nt: TGTGCCAACAGCTTTGGTAGTAAGCCCCAGCATTTT
cdr3_aa: CANSFGSKPQHF

v_call: TRBV4-1
j_call: TRBJ2-7
d_call: TRBD1
clone_size: few
cdr3_nt: TGCGCCAGCAGCCAACCACAGGGGGGCTCCTACGAGCAGTACTTC
cdr3_aa: CASSQPQGGSYEQYF

v_call: TRBV6-5
j_call: TRBJ2-2
d_call: .
clone_size: .
cdr3_nt: TGTGCCAGCAGTTACGGGCGGGGCACCGGGGAGCTGTTTTTT
cdr3_aa: CASSYGRGTGELFF

v_call: TRBV4-1
j_call: TRBJ2-1
d_call: .
clone_size: .
cdr3_nt: TGCGCCAGCACCGGGGTCCGTCTTGAGCAGTTCTTC
cdr3_aa: CASTGVRLEQFF

v_call: TRBV4-3
j_call: TRBJ2-7
d_call: .
clone_size: .
cdr3_nt: TGCGCCAGCAGCCCCGGGATACACTACGAGCAGTACTTC
cdr3_aa: CASSPGIHYEQYF

v_call: TRBV11-2
j_call: TRBJ2-7
d_call: .
clone_size: .
cdr3_nt: TGTGCCAGCAGCCCTAGGGACGGCTCCTACGAGCAGTACTTC
cdr3_aa: CASSPRDGSYEQYF

v_call: TRBV5-4
j_call: TRBJ2-5
d_call: .
clone_size: .
cdr3_nt: TGTGCCAGCAGCTCGGACCCGGGACTCGTCATCCCGACCCAGTACTTC
cdr3_aa: CASSSDPGLVIPTQYF

v_call: TRBV29-1
j_call: TRBJ1-2
d_call: .
clone_size: .
cdr3_nt: TGCAGCGTTACCGGGTCCTATGGCTACACCTTC
cdr3_aa: CSVTGSYGYTF

v_call: TRBV7-8
j_call: TRBJ2-2
d_call: .
clone_size: .
cdr3_nt: TGTGCCAGCAGCTCCCTAGGCGGGACAGCGAACACCGGGGAGCTGTTTTTT
cdr3_aa: CASSSLGGTANTGELFF

v_call: TRBV4-1
j_call: TRBJ2-5
d_call: TRBD2
clone_size: .
cdr3_nt: TGCGCCAGCAGCCAAGGACTAGCGGGAGGGCAAGAGACCCAGTACTTC
cdr3_aa: CASSQGLAGGQETQYF

v_call: TRBV5-1
j_call: TRBJ2-7
d_call: .
clone_size: .
cdr3_nt: TGCGCCAGCAGCGTTACTACCGGCTACGAGCAGTACTTC
cdr3_aa: CASSVTTGYEQYF

v_call: TRBV19
j_call: TRBJ2-1
d_call: TRBD2
clone_size: .
cdr3_nt: TGTGCCAGTAGTCCGACTAGCGGGACCTACAATGAGCAGTTCTTC
cdr3_aa: CASSPTSGTYNEQFF

v_call: TRBV7-9
j_call: TRBJ2-3
d_call: .
clone_size: .
cdr3_nt: TGTGCCAGCACCCCCGAGATAGAAGGATTTAGTACGCAGTATTTT
cdr3_aa: CASTPEIEGFSTQYF

v_call: TRBV4-1
j_call: TRBJ2-5
d_call: .
clone_size: .
cdr3_nt: TGCGCCAGCAGCCAAGAGCGGGCAGCTAAAGAGACCCAGTACTTC
cdr3_aa: CASSQERAAKETQYF

v_call: TRBV10-2
j_call: TRBJ2-5
d_call: .
clone_size: .
cdr3_nt: TGCGCCAGCAGTGATCATGGTTGGGAGACCCAGTACTTC
cdr3_aa: CASSDHGWETQYF

v_call: TRBV13
j_call: TRBJ2-5
d_call: .
clone_size: .
cdr3_nt: TGTGCCAGCAGCTTAACTTTAGCACCCTTGGGGACCCAGTACTTC
cdr3_aa: CASSLTLAPLGTQYF

v_call: TRBV14
j_call: TRBJ1-2
d_call: .
clone_size: .
cdr3_nt: TGTGCCAGCAGCCAGGGATTCAGCTATGGCTACACCTTC
cdr3_aa: CASSQGFSYGYTF

v_call: TRBV7-6
j_call: TRBJ2-1
d_call: .
clone_size: .
cdr3_nt: TGTGCCAGCAGCTGGGGACTGGAGAGCTCCTACAATGAGCAGTTCTTC
cdr3_aa: CASSWGLESSYNEQFF

v_call: TRBV28
j_call: TRBJ2-7
d_call: .
clone_size: once
cdr3_nt: TGTGCCAGCAGTTTCAGCTTCGAGGGTAAGGGCCAGCCCTACGAGCAGTACTTC
cdr3_aa: CASSFSFEGKGQPYEQYF

v_call: TRBV7-9
j_call: TRBJ1-1
d_call: TRBD1
clone_size: .
cdr3_nt: TGTGCCAGCAGCGTGGGACAGAATGAAGCTTTCTTT
cdr3_aa: CASSVGQNEAFF

v_call: TRBV11-2
j_call: TRBJ2-5
d_call: .
clone_size: .
cdr3_nt: TGTGCCAGCAGCTTGGCAGTAGCCCAAGAGACCCAGTACTTC
cdr3_aa: CASSLAVAQETQYF

v_call: TRBV5-4
j_call: TRBJ2-7
d_call: .
clone_size: .
cdr3_nt: TGTGCCAGCAGCTTGGACGGGGGCGTCGACGAGCAGTACTTC
cdr3_aa: CASSLDGGVDEQYF

v_call: TRBV7-6
j_call: TRBJ2-7
d_call: .
clone_size: .
cdr3_nt: TGTGCCAGCAGCTTAGAGGGTTTGGGGGGCCCCTCCTACGAGCAGTACTTC
cdr3_aa: CASSLEGLGGPSYEQYF

v_call: TRBV15
j_call: TRBJ2-3
d_call: .
clone_size: .
cdr3_nt: TGTGCCACCAGCAGAGCGGGTAACACAGATACGCAGTATTTT
cdr3_aa: CATSRAGNTDTQYF

v_call: TRBV4-1
j_call: TRBJ1-1
d_call: .
clone_size: .
cdr3_nt: TGCGCCAGCAGCCAAGACAGGGGTCTTTTCACTGAAGCTTTCTTT
cdr3_aa: CASSQDRGLFTEAFF

v_call: TRBV2
j_call: TRBJ2-5
d_call: .
clone_size: once
cdr3_nt: TGTGCCAGCAGTGAATTCAGGGCCAATGGGGCCCAGTACTTC
cdr3_aa: CASSEFRANGAQYF

v_call: TRBV6-1
j_call: TRBJ2-7
d_call: .
clone_size: .
cdr3_nt: TGTGCCAGCAGTGAAGCTTTCACGGGCCCCCTCTACGAGCAGTACTTC
cdr3_aa: CASSEAFTGPLYEQYF

v_call: TRBV5-6
j_call: TRBJ2-3
d_call: .
clone_size: .
cdr3_nt: TGTGCCAGCAGCCCTTTGGGCGGAGTTCATACGCAGTATTTT
cdr3_aa: CASSPLGGVHTQYF

v_call: TRBV6-5
j_call: TRBJ1-2
d_call: .
clone_size: .
cdr3_nt: TGTGCCAGCAGTTCCACGGACGGGTATGGCTACACCTTC
cdr3_aa: CASSSTDGYGYTF

v_call: TRBV11-2
j_call: TRBJ2-7
d_call: TRBD2
clone_size: .
cdr3_nt: TGTGCCAGCAGGCACCTAGCGGGGACTTCCTACGAGCAGTACTTC
cdr3_aa: CASRHLAGTSYEQYF

v_call: TRBV6-6
j_call: TRBJ2-7
d_call: .
clone_size: once
cdr3_nt: TGTGCCAGCAGTTTTGGGGGGTCGGGGTACGAGCAGTACTTC
cdr3_aa: CASSFGGSGYEQYF

v_call: TRBV11-2
j_call: TRBJ2-7
d_call: .
clone_size: once
cdr3_nt: TGTGCCAGCAGGACTCCGGGACAACACTACGAGCAGTACTTC
cdr3_aa: CASRTPGQHYEQYF

v_call: TRBV29-1
j_call: TRBJ2-7
d_call: TRBD2
clone_size: once
cdr3_nt: TGCAGCGCTCGAGCGGGGCAGGCCTACGAGCAGTACTTC
cdr3_aa: CSARAGQAYEQYF

v_call: TRBV9
j_call: TRBJ2-7
d_call: TRBD2
clone_size: .
cdr3_nt: TGTGCCAGCAGCTTTGGACTAGCGTACGAGCAGTACTTC
cdr3_aa: CASSFGLAYEQYF

v_call: TRBV6-1
j_call: TRBJ2-3
d_call: .
clone_size: .
cdr3_nt: TGTGCCAGCAGTGATCCCGGAATCGGGGCGGGCACGGATACGCAGTATTTT
cdr3_aa: CASSDPGIGAGTDTQYF

v_call: TRBV6-6
j_call: TRBJ2-7
d_call: .
clone_size: .
cdr3_nt: TGTGCCAGCAGTCCAGATTACGAGCAGTACTTC
cdr3_aa: CASSPDYEQYF

v_call: TRBV5-4
j_call: TRBJ2-7
d_call: .
clone_size: .
cdr3_nt: TGTGCCAGCAGCTTTCGCGCGGGGAGCTCCTACGAGCAGTACTTC
cdr3_aa: CASSFRAGSSYEQYF

v_call: TRBV9
j_call: TRBJ2-1
d_call: .
clone_size: .
cdr3_nt: TGTGCCAGCAGCGGAAGAGGTGCCGTGGCCGGTCTCGATGAGCAGTTCTTC
cdr3_aa: CASSGRGAVAGLDEQFF

v_call: TRBV6-1
j_call: TRBJ2-3
d_call: .
clone_size: .
cdr3_nt: TGTGCCAGCAGGACAGGGAGGACAGATACGCAGTATTTT
cdr3_aa: CASRTGRTDTQYF

v_call: TRBV13
j_call: TRBJ2-7
d_call: TRBD1
clone_size: .
cdr3_nt: TGTGCCAGCAGCAAGGCCGGGACAGGACACTACGAGCAGTACTTC
cdr3_aa: CASSKAGTGHYEQYF

v_call: TRBV11-1
j_call: TRBJ2-5
d_call: .
clone_size: .
cdr3_nt: TGTGCCAGCAGCTCCTACAGGGAGACCCAGTACTTC
cdr3_aa: CASSSYRETQYF

v_call: TRBV2
j_call: TRBJ1-4
d_call: .
clone_size: .
cdr3_nt: TGTGCCAGCAAGGCAGTGGGTAATGAAAAACTGTTTTTT
cdr3_aa: CASKAVGNEKLFF

v_call: TRBV27
j_call: TRBJ1-2
d_call: TRBD1
clone_size: once
cdr3_nt: TGTGCCATCAAGGACAGGGGTAGGGTCGCTAAGGGCTACACCTTC
cdr3_aa: CAIKDRGRVAKGYTF

v_call: TRBV4-3
j_call: TRBJ1-3
d_call: .
clone_size: .
cdr3_nt: TGCGCCAGCAGCCAAGGCACAGGATCTGGAAACACCATATATTTT
cdr3_aa: CASSQGTGSGNTIYF

v_call: TRBV5-6
j_call: TRBJ2-7
d_call: TRBD1
clone_size: .
cdr3_nt: TGTGCCAGCAGCCTCGGGGAGACAGGGGCGTACGAGCAGTACTTC
cdr3_aa: CASSLGETGAYEQYF

v_call: TRBV4-3
j_call: TRBJ2-6
d_call: .
clone_size: .
cdr3_nt: TGCGCCAGCAGCCACGAGGCCCCCAGCTCTGGGGCCAACGTCCTGACTTTC
cdr3_aa: CASSHEAPSSGANVLTF

v_call: TRBV6-5
j_call: TRBJ1-1
d_call: .
clone_size: .
cdr3_nt: TGTGCCAGCAGTTACTCGTCCGGGGGTGAAGCTTTCTTT
cdr3_aa: CASSYSSGGEAFF

v_call: TRBV7-9
j_call: TRBJ1-6
d_call: .
clone_size: .
cdr3_nt: TGTGCCAGCAGCTTAGACGAGCAAGAGTATAATTCACCCCTCCACTTT
cdr3_aa: CASSLDEQEYNSPLHF

v_call: TRBV4-1
j_call: TRBJ1-2
d_call: .
clone_size: .
cdr3_nt: TGCGCCAGCAGCCAAGATGGCGATAACTATGGCTACACCTTC
cdr3_aa: CASSQDGDNYGYTF

v_call: TRBV28
j_call: TRBJ1-4
d_call: .
clone_size: .
cdr3_nt: TGTGCCAGCAGTACGCCAAGACACCTTGCAACTAATGAAAAACTGTTTTTT
cdr3_aa: CASSTPRHLATNEKLFF

v_call: TRBV28
j_call: TRBJ2-7
d_call: TRBD1
clone_size: .
cdr3_nt: TGTGCCAGCAGTTTGACAGGGGGCGACGAGCAGTACTTC
cdr3_aa: CASSLTGGDEQYF

v_call: TRBV10-3
j_call: TRBJ1-6
d_call: .
clone_size: .
cdr3_nt: TGTGCCATCAGTGAAACGGCGGTCAGTTGGGTGGGACCCCTCCACTTT
cdr3_aa: CAISETAVSWVGPLHF

v_call: TRBV30
j_call: TRBJ1-2
d_call: .
clone_size: .
cdr3_nt: TGTGCCTGGAGCGAATACAGGGAGAACTATGGCTACACCTTC
cdr3_aa: CAWSEYRENYGYTF

v_call: TRBV5-6
j_call: TRBJ2-7
d_call: TRBD1
clone_size: .
cdr3_nt: TGTGCCAGCAGCGTAGACAGGGGCGAGCAGTACTTC
cdr3_aa: CASSVDRGEQYF

v_call: TRBV9
j_call: TRBJ2-1
d_call: .
clone_size: .
cdr3_nt: TGTGCCAGCAGCCTGATGGGGGGTGACAATGAGCAGTTCTTC
cdr3_aa: CASSLMGGDNEQFF